These T cell receptor beta chains were read from a single sample in a study of shared clonotypes between healthy human individuals. TCRdb's copy holds only in-frame clones and misses some; the assay was immunoSEQ multiplex PCR. The table lists about 480,000 clones, 79% of them singletons. The sequencing input was PBMCs. The receptor source for this set is a woman aged 40 to 50 in good health. Some clones in this sample may be carry-over from other donors' samples. Each CDR3 is given with its conserved first and last residue. D genes are given only for firm matches. Some rows have no size entry. The others give once, few or many, or a class for an expanded clone.

V gene	clone size	D gene	J gene	CDR3 DNA	CDR3 protein
TRBV7-2	few	TRBD1	TRBJ1-2	TGTGCCAGCAGCCCTAGGACAGGGGATTATGGCTACACCTTC	CASSPRTGDYGYTF
TRBV19	NA	NA	TRBJ2-7	TGTGCCAGTTCCCAACAGGTCACCTACGAGCAGTACTTC	CASSQQVTYEQYF
TRBV10-1	NA	TRBD2	TRBJ2-3	TGCGCCAGCAGTGAACTAGCGGGAGGAACAGATACGCAGTATTTT	CASSELAGGTDTQYF
TRBV11-2	NA	NA	TRBJ2-2	TGTGCCAGCAGCTCCGGCAGCTCCCACCCCGGGGAGCTGTTTTTT	CASSSGSSHPGELFF
TRBV10-3	NA	TRBD1	TRBJ2-3	TGTGCCATCAGTGTTACAGGGGTAGATACGCAGTATTTT	CAISVTGVDTQYF
TRBV9	NA	TRBD1	TRBJ1-2	TGTGCCAGCACAAGGGACAGGGGACTCTATGGCTACACCTTC	CASTRDRGLYGYTF
TRBV27	NA	TRBD1	TRBJ1-2	TGTGCCAGCAGTTTGACAGGGTTAGGATATGGCTACACCTTC	CASSLTGLGYGYTF
TRBV5-1	NA	NA	TRBJ2-7	TGCGCCAGCAGCTTGGGGACTTACTCCTACGAGCAGTACTTC	CASSLGTYSYEQYF
TRBV28	NA	TRBD1	TRBJ2-5	TGTGCCAGCAGAAGGACAGGGGGCGTTTTAGAAGAGACCCAGTACTTC	CASRRTGGVLEETQYF
TRBV18	few	NA	TRBJ1-4	TGTGCCAGCTCACCAACAGGTTTTGAAAAACTGTTTTTT	CASSPTGFEKLFF
TRBV6-5	few	NA	TRBJ2-5	TGTGCCAGCAGTTACTTCCCACAGCAAGAGACCCAGTACTTC	CASSYFPQQETQYF
TRBV28	NA	NA	TRBJ2-3	TGTGCCAGCGGGGACACAAGCACAGATACGCAGTATTTT	CASGDTSTDTQYF
TRBV5-4	NA	TRBD1	TRBJ2-7	TGTGCCAGCAGTCCAACAGGGGCTTCCTACGAGCAGTACTTC	CASSPTGASYEQYF
TRBV7-3	NA	NA	TRBJ2-3	TGTGCCAGCAGCTTAAGGCGCCCTGGTAGAGATACGCAGTATTTT	CASSLRRPGRDTQYF
TRBV7-3	NA	TRBD2	TRBJ2-3	TGTGCCAGCAGCCTAATGAGCGGGGGCACAGATACGCAGTATTTT	CASSLMSGGTDTQYF
TRBV28	NA	TRBD1	TRBJ2-3	TGTGCCAGCAGTTCTGGACAGGGGGTAGATACGCAGTATTTT	CASSSGQGVDTQYF
TRBV7-2	NA	NA	TRBJ1-2	TGTGCCAGCAGCTTAGGCCGGGGGGCCTTAGACTATGGCTACACCTTC	CASSLGRGALDYGYTF
TRBV6-1	NA	NA	TRBJ2-7	TGTGCCAGCAGTGAAGGGCAGTTCTCCTACGAGCAGTACTTC	CASSEGQFSYEQYF
TRBV11-2	NA	NA	TRBJ2-5	TGTGCCAGCAGCTGGGCGGGGGCTGGCGAGACCCAGTACTTC	CASSWAGAGETQYF
TRBV7-2	few	NA	TRBJ1-3	TGTGCCAGCAGCTTAGCTGTTGGAAACACCATATATTTT	CASSLAVGNTIYF
TRBV5-1	NA	NA	TRBJ1-2	TGCGCCAGCAGCTTGGCCGCGGACTATGGCTACACCTTC	CASSLAADYGYTF
TRBV7-9	NA	NA	TRBJ1-1	TGTGCCAGCAGCTGGTCAGGGATGAACACTGAAGCTTTCTTT	CASSWSGMNTEAFF
TRBV7-6	NA	NA	TRBJ2-3	TGTGCCAGCACGAGTAGGGGTTTAGGAGATACGCAGTATTTT	CASTSRGLGDTQYF
TRBV18	NA	NA	TRBJ1-4	TGTGCCAGCTCACGAAGGGGGTTGCGTGAAAAACTGTTTTTT	CASSRRGLREKLFF
TRBV18	NA	NA	TRBJ1-4	TGTGCCAGCTCACCTGATTTAGGACAGTCGAATGAAAAACTGTTTTTT	CASSPDLGQSNEKLFF
TRBV5-1	few	NA	TRBJ2-2	TGCGCCAGCAGCTTGGGTCTAGCGATTACCGGGGAGCTGTTTTTT	CASSLGLAITGELFF
TRBV10-3	NA	TRBD1	TRBJ2-1	TGTGCCATCAGTGAGTCAGGGACAGGTAGTCACAATGAGCAGTTCTTC	CAISESGTGSHNEQFF
TRBV4-2	NA	NA	TRBJ2-5	TGTGCCAGCAGCCAAATGGGGTCCCAAGAGACCCAGTACTTC	CASSQMGSQETQYF
TRBV25-1	NA	TRBD1	TRBJ1-1	TGTGCCAGCAGTGAATATAGGGGGACAGGGGGGGACACTGAAGCTTTCTTT	CASSEYRGTGGDTEAFF
TRBV28	NA	TRBD1	TRBJ1-2	TGTGCCAGCAGTTTATTGACAGGGAATGGCTACACCTTC	CASSLLTGNGYTF
TRBV15	NA	TRBD2	TRBJ2-2	TGTGCCACCACAGGAGCGGGAGGGCCGGGCGGGGAGCTGTTTTTT	CATTGAGGPGGELFF
TRBV30	NA	NA	TRBJ2-2	TGTGCCTGGAGGCGGTCCCAGCAGGGAAACACCGGGGAGCTGTTTTTT	CAWRRSQQGNTGELFF
TRBV6-4	few	TRBD2	TRBJ2-2	TGTGCCAGCAGTGCTAGCGGGATCAACACCGGGGAGCTGTTTTTT	CASSASGINTGELFF
TRBV19	NA	NA	TRBJ2-3	TGTGCCAGTAGTCGGGGCACGACTAGCACAGATACGCAGTATTTT	CASSRGTTSTDTQYF
TRBV19	NA	TRBD1	TRBJ2-7	TGTGCCAGTAGTGCTGGACAGGGACCCCTCGAGCAGTACTTC	CASSAGQGPLEQYF